What follows are 7 T cell receptor beta chains derived from one specimen sequenced in a study of T cells in Graves' hyperthyroidism and ophthalmopathy. Amplification yielded TCR beta CDR3 regions, with RNA transcripts as the source. The study used the HTBI primer set for a first-round RT-PCR of the TCR CDR3. A single record per CDR3 protein comes from TCRdb applying MiXCR to the multiplex PCR reads. This table holds about 700,000 distinct CDR3 sequences, 13% to 15% found once. Sequenced sample: blood. These receptors originate from a woman younger than 35 with Graves' hyperthyroidism.

This clonotype has ten or more counts. The chain recombines TRBV27 with TRBJ2-7; 8 bases match TRBD2. The junction had 15 bases not matched to a gene; V was cut back by 6 bases and J by 2 bases. The germline V gene encodes CDR1 MNHEY and CDR2 SMNVEV (reference sequence). This CDR3 spans 17 amino acids. The DNA for the CDR3 is TGTGCCAGCAGCCGTAGCGGGGAAAGCTCCCCCCCCTACGAGCAGTACTTC. Translating gives CASSRSGESSPPYEQYF.

In regard to this clonotype: A much larger clone lies one base from this, so it may be a read error. The CDR3 reads CASSLTPRSYEQYF. CDR3 nucleotide sequence: TGTGCCAGCAGCTTGACCCCTAGGTCCTACGAGCAGTACTTC. The chain links TRBV7-9 to TRBJ2-7, with D hard to call. CDR3 size: 14 residues. Germline V gene data show CDR1 as SEHNR and CDR2 as FQNEAQ (reference sequence). V lost 3 bases to trimming and J lost 1 base, with 10 bases between them. Using reference TRBV7-9 and TRBJ2-7 for the parts outside the CDR3, the full variable domain is DTGVSQNPRHKITKRGQNVTFRCDPISEHNRLYWYRQTLGQGPEFLTYFQNEAQLEKSRLLSDRFSAERPKGSFSTLEIQRTEQGDSAMYLCASSLTPRSYEQYFGPGTRLTVT.

The V call is TRBV7-2, the J call TRBJ2-3; a weak D match, TRBD2 (5 bases). Trimming took off 8 bases at V and 4 bases at J, with 19 bases between the two ends. The CDR3 totals 15 residues. The germline V gene has CDR1 SGHTA and CDR2 FQGNSA. The CDR3 here is CASSLDRRASDTQYF. In nucleotides, the CDR3 is TGTGCCAGCTCGCTCGACCGGCGGGCATCAGATACGCAGTATTTT.

This clonotype has at least ten counts. This chain connects TRBV12-3 or TRBV12-4 to TRBJ2-1; D call uncertain. Trimming removed 7 bases from V and 4 bases from J, with 11 bases in between. The CDR3 is made up of 13 amino acids. Here the CDR3 DNA reads TGTGCCAGCACCGACCCTGATTACAATGAGCAGTTCTTC. It is translated as CASTDPDYNEQFF.

In this sample, this clonotype turned up a few times. V and J are TRBV12-3 or TRBV12-4 and TRBJ1-1; possible D gene TRBD1, 6 bases. The V end lost 5 bases, the J end lost 8 bases, and 12 bases lay between the germline ends. The CDR3 is 12 residues long. CDR3 residues: CASSAFDREAFF. CDR3 nucleotides: TGTGCCAGCAGTGCCTTTGACAGGGAAGCTTTCTTT.

The chain links TRBV27 to TRBJ1-2, with 10 bases lining up with TRBD1. CDR1 and CDR2 (germline): MNHEY, SMNVEV (reference sequence). This CDR3 contains 13 residues. The trim removed 8 bases at V and 4 bases at J, leaving 4 bases unmatched. This chain's CDR3 is CASGWDRGYGYTF. The CDR3 DNA follows: TGTGCCAGCGGCTGGGACAGGGGCTATGGCTACACCTTC.

This clonotype was counted ten times or more. This chain connects TRBV20-1 to TRBJ1-5, with 11 nucleotides matching TRBD1. Per germline, CDR1 DFQATT and CDR2 SNEGSKA (reference sequence). J gave up 5 bases and V 1 base, and 4 bases lay outside the gene matches. The CDR3 has 15 amino acids. The CDR3 DNA follows: TGCAGTGCTAGAGGTGGACAGGGGGCGGATCAGCCCCAGCATTTT. Its translation is CSARGGQGADQPQHF.